Listed here is a single T cell receptor beta chain. Germline V CDR1 and CDR2: LNHNV, YYDKDF (reference sequence). The V gene lost 4 bases and the J gene lost 4 bases, with 16 bases spanning the gap. CDR3 length: 15 residues. This sample is part of a study of T cell changes during pregnancy in multiple sclerosis. The method was immunoSEQ multiplex PCR; TCRdb's version includes in-frame clones alone and lacks a portion of them. This repertoire shows 60,000 to 65,000 clones, roughly 88% found once; its top ten account for 2% to 2.5%. Specimen: peripheral blood, collected in the second trimester of pregnancy. The chain employs TRBV15 and TRBJ2-5; perhaps TRBD2 as D (9 bases). The TCR was taken from a female donor in good health, enrolled as a control in a pregnancy study. CDR3 in DNA: TGTGCCACCAGCACAGGGGGCGGGGGGGCAGAGACCCAGTACTTC. Translating it yields CATSTGGGGAETQYF. The whole variable domain, filled in from reference TRBV15 and TRBJ2-5, reads DAMVIQNPRYQVTQFGKPVTLSCSQTLNHNVMYWYQQKSSQAPKLLFHYYDKDFNNEADTPDNFQSRRPNTSFCFLDIRSPGLGDTAMYLCATSTGGGGAETQYFGPGTRLLVL.